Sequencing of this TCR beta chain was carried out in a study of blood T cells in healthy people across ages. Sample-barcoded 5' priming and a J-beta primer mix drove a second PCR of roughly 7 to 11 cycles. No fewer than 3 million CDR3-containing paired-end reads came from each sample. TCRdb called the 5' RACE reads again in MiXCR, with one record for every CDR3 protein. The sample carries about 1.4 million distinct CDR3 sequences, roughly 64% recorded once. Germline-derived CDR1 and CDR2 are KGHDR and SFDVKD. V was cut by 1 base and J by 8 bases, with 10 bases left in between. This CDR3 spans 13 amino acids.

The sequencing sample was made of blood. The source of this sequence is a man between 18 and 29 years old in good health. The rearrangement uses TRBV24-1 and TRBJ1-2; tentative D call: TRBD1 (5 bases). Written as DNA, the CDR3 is TGTGCCACCAGTGATTTCATGGGGGAAGGCTACACCTTC. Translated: CATSDFMGEGYTF.